This TCR beta chain was captured by sequencing in a study of cytomegalovirus exposure and HLA in healthy donors. Findings and limits, study-wide: The authors later found TCR association rates varying by HLA locus, with DRB1 most and HLA-C fewest.

With regard to this clone: Its antigen is still unknown.

From germline, CDR1 is LNHDA and CDR2 SQIVND (reference sequence). With 2 bases removed from V and 7 bases from J, the gap between germline ends came to 9 bases. The CDR3 has 13 residues. The primer mix had 60 Vbeta and 13 Jbeta primers. Method: immunoSEQ multiplex PCR; TCRdb's copy keeps in-frame clones and lacks some. The sample contains 85,000 to 120,000 clones, 65% to 90% of which appear only once. V usage is TRBV19 and J usage is TRBJ1-5; D is unresolved. The source material was PBMCs. This TCR came from a man aged 50-60 years in good health and CMV-seronegative. CDR3 protein: CASSIKADQPQHF. DNA for the CDR3: TGTGCCAGTAGTATAAAAGCGGACCAGCCCCAGCATTTT.